These T cell receptor beta chains were read from a single sample in a study of T-cell memory formation after mild COVID-19. Each CDR3 protein is one row after TCRdb ran MiXCR on the 5' RACE reads. The sample records 120,000 to 150,000 distinct CDR3 sequences, about 5.5% being singletons. Sequencing was carried out using PBMCs or a T cell subset sorted from them (not recorded which). All receptors derive from an adult woman who had mild COVID-19 (a few samples of this study predate the infection). Cell type and time point are not known. The CDR3 runs from the conserved cysteine through the conserved F or W. Each record gives: clone size, V gene, D gene, J gene, CDR3 protein, CDR3 DNA. The D gene is left open where the match is weak. Some rows mark clone size as missing; the rest say once, few, many or name a class of expanded clone.

clone size: many
V gene: TRBV7-9
D gene: .
J gene: TRBJ2-2
CDR3 protein: CASSTDTNTGELFF
CDR3 DNA: TGTGCCAGCAGCACTGACACAAACACCGGGGAGCTGTTTTTT

clone size: many
V gene: TRBV18
D gene: .
J gene: TRBJ2-3
CDR3 protein: CASSQARDTQYF
CDR3 DNA: TGTGCCAGCTCACAGGCTCGCGATACGCAGTATTTT

clone size: many
V gene: TRBV4-2
D gene: TRBD2
J gene: TRBJ2-7
CDR3 protein: CASSQAQAGGTYEQYF
CDR3 DNA: TGTGCCAGCAGCCAAGCTCAAGCGGGGGGTACCTACGAGCAGTACTTC

clone size: .
V gene: TRBV19
D gene: .
J gene: TRBJ2-2
CDR3 protein: CASSHRARTGELFF
CDR3 DNA: TGTGCCAGTTCCCACCGGGCCCGAACCGGGGAGCTGTTTTTT

clone size: many
V gene: TRBV27
D gene: .
J gene: TRBJ2-2
CDR3 protein: CASSLAAGNLAGELFF
CDR3 DNA: TGTGCCAGCAGTTTGGCGGCAGGGAATCTTGCCGGGGAGCTGTTTTTT

clone size: .
V gene: TRBV5-1
D gene: TRBD1
J gene: TRBJ2-5
CDR3 protein: CASTPGQGGQETQYF
CDR3 DNA: TGCGCCAGCACGCCGGGACAGGGGGGCCAAGAGACCCAGTACTTC

clone size: many
V gene: TRBV27
D gene: .
J gene: TRBJ2-2
CDR3 protein: CASSLSKGGPGELFF
CDR3 DNA: TGTGCCAGCAGTTTATCGAAGGGGGGACCTGGGGAGCTGTTTTTT

clone size: .
V gene: TRBV20-1
D gene: .
J gene: TRBJ2-7
CDR3 protein: CSSRDGFGFEQYF
CDR3 DNA: TGCAGTTCTAGAGATGGTTTCGGCTTCGAGCAGTACTTC

clone size: many
V gene: TRBV7-2
D gene: TRBD1
J gene: TRBJ1-1
CDR3 protein: CASSQTGGNTEAFF
CDR3 DNA: TGTGCCAGCAGCCAGACAGGGGGGAACACTGAAGCTTTCTTT

clone size: .
V gene: TRBV20-1
D gene: TRBD2
J gene: TRBJ2-1
CDR3 protein: CSASLAGVLNEQFF
CDR3 DNA: TGCAGTGCTTCCCTAGCGGGGGTGCTCAATGAGCAGTTCTTC

clone size: many
V gene: TRBV7-7
D gene: .
J gene: TRBJ2-3
CDR3 protein: CASSLSPGTDTQYF
CDR3 DNA: TGTGCCAGCAGCTTATCGCCTGGCACAGATACGCAGTATTTT

clone size: many
V gene: TRBV9
D gene: .
J gene: TRBJ2-5
CDR3 protein: CASSVTMSREETQYF
CDR3 DNA: TGTGCCAGCAGCGTAACGATGAGCCGGGAAGAGACCCAGTACTTC

clone size: few
V gene: TRBV12-3/TRBV12-4
D gene: .
J gene: TRBJ1-3
CDR3 protein: CASSLTRVRSGNTIYF
CDR3 DNA: TGTGCCAGCAGCCTAACGCGGGTACGCTCTGGAAACACCATATATTTT

clone size: few
V gene: TRBV4-1
D gene: TRBD2
J gene: TRBJ2-7
CDR3 protein: CASSQDWASGGLYEQYF
CDR3 DNA: TGCGCCAGCAGCCAAGATTGGGCTAGCGGGGGGTTATACGAGCAGTACTTC

clone size: .
V gene: TRBV6-2/TRBV6-3
D gene: TRBD1
J gene: TRBJ2-7
CDR3 protein: CASSYSTTGVAYEQYF
CDR3 DNA: TGTGCCAGCAGTTACTCGACGACAGGGGTAGCCTACGAGCAGTACTTC

clone size: many
V gene: TRBV12-3/TRBV12-4
D gene: .
J gene: TRBJ1-3
CDR3 protein: CASSFTGTSGNTIYF
CDR3 DNA: TGTGCCAGCAGTTTCACAGGGACCTCTGGAAACACCATATATTTT

clone size: .
V gene: TRBV5-1
D gene: .
J gene: TRBJ2-4
CDR3 protein: CASSLRSGGPTKNIQYF
CDR3 DNA: TGCGCCAGCAGCTTGCGAAGTGGGGGGCCTACCAAAAACATTCAGTACTTC

clone size: many
V gene: TRBV5-1
D gene: .
J gene: TRBJ2-5
CDR3 protein: CASSLGGWGEETQYF
CDR3 DNA: TGCGCCAGCAGCTTGGGGGGTTGGGGCGAAGAGACCCAGTACTTC

clone size: once
V gene: TRBV29-1
D gene: .
J gene: TRBJ2-7
CDR3 protein: CSVGTGEAYEQYF
CDR3 DNA: TGCAGCGTGGGTACAGGGGAGGCCTACGAGCAGTACTTC

clone size: few
V gene: TRBV3-1
D gene: .
J gene: TRBJ2-5
CDR3 protein: CASSQVVETQYF
CDR3 DNA: TGTGCCAGCAGCCAAGTTGTCGAGACCCAGTACTTC